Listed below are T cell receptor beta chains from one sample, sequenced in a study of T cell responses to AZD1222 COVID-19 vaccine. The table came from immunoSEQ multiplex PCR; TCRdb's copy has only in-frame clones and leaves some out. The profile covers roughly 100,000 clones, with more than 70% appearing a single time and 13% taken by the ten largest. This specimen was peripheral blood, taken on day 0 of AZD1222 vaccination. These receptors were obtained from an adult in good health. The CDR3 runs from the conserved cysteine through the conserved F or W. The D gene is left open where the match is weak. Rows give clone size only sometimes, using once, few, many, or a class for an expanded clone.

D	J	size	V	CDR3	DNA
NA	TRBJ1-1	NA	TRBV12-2	CASRLGTGDTEAFF	TGTGCAAGTCGCTTAGGGACAGGGGACACTGAAGCTTTCTTT
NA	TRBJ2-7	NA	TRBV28	CASSSNEQYF	TGTGCCAGCAGTTCGAACGAGCAGTACTTC
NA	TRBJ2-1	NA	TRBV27	CASSSRSYNEQFF	TGTGCCAGCAGTTCCCGCTCCTACAATGAGCAGTTCTTC
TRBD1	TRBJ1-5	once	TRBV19	CASTGTGYNQPQHF	TGTGCCAGTACCGGGACAGGATACAATCAGCCCCAGCATTTT
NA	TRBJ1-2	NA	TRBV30	CAWSVRVGPWWYGYTF	TGTGCCTGGAGTGTACGGGTTGGCCCCTGGTGGTATGGCTACACCTTC
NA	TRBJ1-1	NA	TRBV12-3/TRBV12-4	CASSSNPVEAFF	TGTGCCAGCAGTTCCAATCCTGTTGAAGCTTTCTTT
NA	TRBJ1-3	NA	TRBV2	CASGGRVHSSGNTIYF	TGTGCCAGCGGGGGGAGGGTTCATAGCTCTGGAAACACCATATATTTT
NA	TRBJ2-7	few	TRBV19	CASSMDSGSSYEQYF	TGTGCCAGTAGTATGGATTCGGGGAGCTCCTACGAGCAGTACTTC
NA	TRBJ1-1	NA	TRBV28	CASSLIMNTEAFF	TGTGCCAGCAGTTTAATCATGAACACTGAAGCTTTCTTT
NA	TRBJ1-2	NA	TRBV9	CASTGAYYGYTF	TGTGCCAGCACCGGGGCGTACTATGGCTACACCTTC
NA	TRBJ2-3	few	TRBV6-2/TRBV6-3	CASSYLPGTQYF	TGTGCCAGCAGTTACCTCCCGGGTACGCAGTATTTT
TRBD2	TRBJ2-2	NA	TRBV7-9	CASRAGGNTGELFF	TGTGCCAGCAGGGCGGGAGGGAACACCGGGGAGCTGTTTTTT
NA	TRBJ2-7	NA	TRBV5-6	CASSSLGYEQYF	TGTGCCAGCAGCTCCCTAGGATACGAGCAGTACTTC
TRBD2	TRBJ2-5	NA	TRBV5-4	CASSFGRGKETQYF	TGTGCCAGCAGCTTTGGGAGGGGAAAAGAGACCCAGTACTTC
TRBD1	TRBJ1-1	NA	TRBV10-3	CAISDTGGTTEAFF	TGTGCCATCAGTGATACAGGGGGCACCACTGAAGCTTTCTTT